What follows describes a single T cell receptor (beta chain). This record comes from a study of blood T cell repertoires in COVID-19. Clones were sequenced by immunoSEQ multiplex PCR, and TCRdb holds only the in-frame ones, with some missing. The table has about 32,000 clones, roughly nine tenths seen once; the top ten hold around 3.6%. CDR1 is MNHEY and CDR2 is SMNVEV in the germline V gene (reference sequence). The V end lost 0 bases, the J end lost 3 bases, and 5 bases lay between the germline ends. The CDR3 totals 13 residues. This chain uses TRBV27 with TRBJ2-5; D unresolved. The specimen was peripheral blood. This clonotype originated in a man in his fifties or sixties with acute or convalescent COVID-19. The CDR3 DNA reads TGTGCCAGCAGTTTATCACAGAAAGAGACCCAGTACTTC. It is translated as CASSLSQKETQYF.